A single sample is the source of the 20 T cell receptor beta chains below, sequenced in a study of T cell repertoires in ileal Crohn's disease. The protocol was immunoSEQ multiplex PCR, while the TCRdb copy is restricted to in-frame clones and leaves out a portion. The table includes about 9,400 clones, around 82% detected once. Described time point: neoterminal ileum biopsy at postoperative endoscopy, about 6 months after surgery. The sequencing input was ileal tissue. The receptors stem from an adult with Crohn's disease.

The rearrangement uses TRBV7-2 and TRBJ1-3; a possible D gene is TRBD1 (6 bases). Germline V gene sequence: CDR1 SGHTA, CDR2 FQGNSA. The germline V and J ends were trimmed by 0 bases and 5 bases, with 14 bases remaining between them. The CDR3 spans 16 residues. The CDR3: CASSLAGRGIRNTIYF. The CDR3 DNA reads TGTGCCAGCAGCTTAGCGGGAAGGGGGATTAGAAACACCATATATTTT.

The V and J genes are TRBV19 and TRBJ1-1; D is unresolved. V lost 7 bases and J lost 0, with 9 bases in between. The germline V gene has CDR1 LNHDA and CDR2 SQIVND (reference sequence). This CDR3 is built from 13 residues. CDR3 bases: TGTGCCAGTACCGGTGTCTTGAACACTGAAGCTTTCTTT. It yields the protein CASTGVLNTEAFF.

The chain has TRBV4-3 and TRBJ2-3; no clear D gene. The germline CDR1 and CDR2 sequences are LGHNA and YSLEER. V dropped 1 base and J dropped 6 bases, with 14 bases sitting between them. The CDR3 contains 15 residues. The CDR3 region is CASSQVFPAGDTQYF. Here the CDR3 DNA reads TGCGCCAGCAGCCAAGTATTCCCAGCCGGGGATACGCAGTATTTT.

V and J are TRBV19 and TRBJ1-2; no clear D. Germline V gives CDR1 LNHDA, CDR2 SQIVND (reference sequence). This CDR3 contains 13 residues. V shed 10 bases and J shed 5 bases, with 17 bases lying between them. The CDR3 DNA follows: TGTGCCACTACCCCGGAGAACTATTATGGCTACACCTTC. Translated, it gives CATTPENYYGYTF.

The rearrangement uses TRBV7-9 and TRBJ1-4; D perhaps matches TRBD1 (5 bases). Trimming removed 3 bases from V and 5 bases from J, with 10 bases in between. Germline CDR1 and CDR2: SEHNR and FQNEAQ (reference sequence). The CDR3 is 14 amino acids. The DNA for the CDR3 is TGTGCCAGCAGCTTGGGGGGTGGGAATGAAAAACTGTTTTTT. It translates to CASSLGGGNEKLFF.

This clone was counted between two and nine times. The V gene is TRBV19, the J gene TRBJ2-1; 8 positions agree with TRBD1. Germline V CDR1 and CDR2: LNHDA, SQIVND (reference sequence). The CDR3 spans 16 residues. The V segment lost 1 base and the J segment 3 bases; nucleotides outside the gene matches: 5. The CDR3 spells CASSIGWGQDYNEQFF. CDR3 DNA sequence: TGTGCCAGTAGTATAGGTTGGGGACAGGACTACAATGAGCAGTTCTTC.

This clone has a handful of counts. This chain connects TRBV19 to TRBJ1-5; 7 nucleotides match TRBD1. Germline-derived CDR1 and CDR2 are LNHDA and SQIVND (reference sequence). The ends lost 6 bases at V and 4 bases at J; junction bases unmatched: 12. CDR3 length equals 16 residues. The CDR3, as DNA: TGTGCCAGTAGCGTCTACTCTAACAGGGGAAATCAGCCCCAGCATTTT. Protein sequence: CASSVYSNRGNQPQHF.

This chain joins TRBV11-2 and TRBJ1-3; 7 nucleotides match TRBD1. In germline, CDR1 is SGHAT, CDR2 FQNNGV. This CDR3 has 16 amino acids. Trimming cost V 8 bases and J 0 bases; bases outside gene matches: 10. CDR3 in amino acids: CASGRDSLSSGNTIYF. CDR3 nucleotides: TGTGCCAGCGGTCGGGACAGTTTGAGCTCTGGAAACACCATATATTTT.

This chain joins TRBV5-6 and TRBJ1-1; tentatively, D is TRBD1 (6 bases). Deletions cut 0 bases from V and 6 bases from J, with 15 bases between. The germline gives CDR1 SGHDT, CDR2 YYEEEE. This CDR3 contains 15 residues. CDR3 protein: CASSLAGGGRAEAFF. CDR3 in DNA: TGTGCCAGCAGCTTGGCCGGAGGGGGGAGGGCTGAAGCTTTCTTT. Together with reference TRBV5-6 and TRBJ1-1, the CDR3 gives the full variable domain: DAGVTQSPTHLIKTRGQQVTLRCSPKSGHDTVSWYQQALGQGPQFIFQYYEEEERQRGNFPDRFSGHQFPNYSSELNVNALLLGDSALYLCASSLAGGGRAEAFFGQGTRLTVV.

This sequence joins TRBV7-9 and TRBJ2-5; 8 bases are shared with TRBD1. V lost 1 base to trimming and J lost 4 bases; unmatched junction nucleotides: 11. Germline V gene sequence: CDR1 SEHNR, CDR2 FQNEAQ (reference sequence). The CDR3 has 17 amino acids. The CDR3: CASSLGEVGRGRETQYF. The DNA of the CDR3 is TGTGCCAGCAGCTTAGGGGAAGTGGGCAGGGGGCGAGAGACCCAGTACTTC. The full variable domain, in which reference TRBV7-9 and TRBJ2-5 provide the parts outside the CDR3, is DTGVSQNPRHKITKRGQNVTFRCDPISEHNRLYWYRQTLGQGPEFLTYFQNEAQLEKSRLLSDRFSAERPKGSFSTLEIQRTEQGDSAMYLCASSLGEVGRGRETQYFGPGTRLLVL.

The chain combines TRBV4-1 with TRBJ2-3, with D tentatively TRBD2 (6 bases). The length of the CDR3 is 16 residues. CDR1 is MGHRA and CDR2 is YSYEKL in the germline V gene. V lost 5 bases to trimming and J lost 2 bases, with 17 bases between them. Here the CDR3 reads CASSYEGSGPTDTQYF. CDR3 nucleotide sequence: TGCGCCAGCAGCTACGAAGGTAGCGGTCCCACAGATACGCAGTATTTT.

The V and J genes are TRBV11-2 and TRBJ1-2; D is possibly TRBD1 (6 bases). V shed 5 bases and J shed 5 bases, with 18 bases lying between them. The germline V gene has CDR1 SGHAT and CDR2 FQNNGV. The CDR3 runs 15 residues. The CDR3 protein is CASSGRGRTSYGYTF. CDR3 in DNA: TGTGCCAGCAGCGGCAGGGGCCGAACCTCTTATGGCTACACCTTC.

CDR3 sequence: CASSLPQVPYGYTF. The CDR3 DNA reads as TGTGCCAGCAGCTTACCACAAGTACCCTATGGCTACACCTTC. This chain links TRBV11-2 with TRBJ1-2; D ambiguous. Deletions cut 2 bases from V and 4 bases from J, with 11 bases between. Germline V lookup: CDR1 SGHAT, CDR2 FQNNGV. This CDR3 is built from 14 residues.

The CDR3 is CASSLRGRVDEQYF. DNA of the CDR3: TGTGCCAGCAGCTTAAGGGGGCGCGTCGACGAGCAGTACTTC. The J gene is TRBJ2-7, the V gene TRBV7-2; 7 nucleotides align to TRBD1. CDR3 length: 14 amino acids. Per germline, CDR1 SGHTA and CDR2 FQGNSA. With V trimmed by 2 bases and J by 5 bases, 6 bases remained unmatched.

This clone was counted once. This rearrangement joins TRBV4-2 to TRBJ2-3, with 15 positions matching TRBD2. Germline CDR1 reads LGHNA; CDR2 reads YNFKEQ. With V trimmed by 4 bases and J by 5 bases, 7 bases remained unmatched. The CDR3 has 17 amino acids. The DNA for the CDR3 is TGTGCCAGCAGCCTTCGGACTAGCGGGGGGGCCCAAGATACGCAGTATTTT. Its protein is CASSLRTSGGAQDTQYF.

This chain links TRBV11-3 with TRBJ1-3, with D possibly matching TRBD1 (5 bases). There are 17 residues in the CDR3. V lost 5 bases and J 7 bases, leaving 24 bases between the germline ends. CDR1 is SGHNT, CDR2 YENEEA, per germline. The CDR3 region has the DNA TGTGCCAGCAGCCCGGGGGGAGTGCCCCAGGGAGGCAACACCATATATTTT. Its translation is CASSPGGVPQGGNTIYF.

This clone was counted only a few times. The chain links TRBV10-1 to TRBJ2-3; possible D gene TRBD1, 6 bases. CDR1 is WNHNN and CDR2 is SYGVQD in the germline V gene (reference sequence). CDR3 length: 11 amino acids. The V end lost 10 bases, the J end lost 7 bases, and 12 bases lay between the germline ends. Written as DNA, the CDR3 is TGCGCCACCCGGACAGCTAATACGCAGTATTTT. It encodes CATRTANTQYF.

CDR3: CASRKSGTEAFF. CDR3 bases: TGTGCCAGCAGAAAATCCGGCACTGAAGCTTTCTTT. The rearrangement uses TRBV6-5 and TRBJ1-1; D not certain. V lost 6 bases, J lost 4 bases, and 9 bases lay in between. This CDR3 is built from 12 residues. CDR1 is MNHEY and CDR2 is SVGAGI in the germline V gene.

V usage is TRBV10-3 and J usage is TRBJ1-5, with a weak D call TRBD1 (5 bases). V lost 0 bases and J 6 bases, leaving 9 bases between the germline ends. CDR1 ENHRY and CDR2 SYGVKD come from the germline V gene. The CDR3 has 14 residues. The CDR3 loop is CAISESTGTQPQHF. CDR3 DNA: TGTGCCATCAGTGAGTCAACAGGCACTCAGCCCCAGCATTTT.

The chain is built from TRBV15 and TRBJ2-7; D ambiguous. The length of the CDR3 is 14 residues. Trimming left V 1 base short and J 3 bases short, with 10 bases between. The V gene's germline CDR1 is LNHNV and CDR2 YYDKDF (reference sequence). This CDR3 reads CATSRGAAGYEQYF. The DNA of the CDR3 is TGTGCCACCAGCAGAGGGGCCGCTGGCTACGAGCAGTACTTC.